Below, 10 T cell receptor beta chains from the same sample are listed, as sequenced in a study of molecular identifiers for immune sequencing clone quantification. TCRdb itself ran the PCR reads through MiXCR, one entry per CDR3 protein. The data contain approximately 90,000 distinct CDR3 sequences, around 24% of them singletons. Sequenced material: naive CD8+ T cells from blood, with Jurkat cell RNA spiked in. Subset: FACS-sorted CD8+CD4-CCR7+CD45RA+ naive T cells. Receptors originate from a human donor in good health. Some libraries in this study had Jurkat cell RNA spiked in.

This clonotype has at least ten counts. The CDR3 loop reads CASSHRPQSWPFQETQYF. The CDR3 DNA reads as TGTGCCAGCAGCCATCGTCCCCAAAGCTGGCCCTTTCAAGAGACCCAGTACTTC. The chain links TRBV7-9 to TRBJ2-5; D remains unclear. The germline V gene encodes CDR1 SEHNR and CDR2 FQNEAQ (reference sequence). V shed 5 bases and J shed 2 bases, with 24 bases lying between them. This CDR3 is built from 18 residues.

Worth noting for this clonotype: Relative to the germline gene, one junction end is altered; a read error may explain this. The chain employs TRBV11-3 and TRBJ2-5; 9 nucleotides match TRBD1. The CDR3 spans 17 residues. Germline assignment: CDR1 SGHNT and CDR2 YENEEA. CDR3 amino acids: CASSLGRYRGRAEPQYF. The CDR3 nucleotides are TGTGCCAGCAGCTTAGGACGATACAGGGGGCGCGCAGAGCCCCAGTACTTC.

The table lists this clonotype with many counts. The chain links TRBV6-2 or TRBV6-3 to TRBJ2-3; D is unresolved. V was cut by 2 bases and J by 5 bases, with 8 bases left in between. CDR3 length: 13 amino acids. Germline lookup yields CDR1 MNHEY and CDR2 SVGEGT. The DNA of the CDR3 is TGTGCCAGCAGTTACACACTCAGAGATACGCAGTATTTT. Translation gives CASSYTLRDTQYF.

This clonotype was counted many times. The chain employs TRBV14 and TRBJ1-1; 7 positions agree with TRBD1. The CDR3 sequence is 15 residues long. From germline, CDR1 is SGHDN and CDR2 FVKESK. The V segment lost 3 bases and the J segment 4 bases; nucleotides outside the gene matches: 8. CDR3 in amino acids: CASSHLQGDVTEAFF. The CDR3 nucleotides are TGTGCCAGCAGCCACCTCCAGGGGGATGTCACTGAAGCTTTCTTT.

The sample holds many counts of this clonotype. This chain uses TRBV4-1 with TRBJ1-1; no definite D call. The CDR3 consists of 15 residues. Germline loops: CDR1 MGHRA, CDR2 YSYEKL. With 1 base removed from V and 4 bases from J, the gap between germline ends came to 13 bases. CDR3 loop: CASSQGARAVTEAFF. As DNA, the CDR3 is TGCGCCAGCAGCCAAGGGGCGCGGGCGGTCACTGAAGCTTTCTTT.

This clonotype has ten or more counts. The gene calls are TRBV20-1 and TRBJ2-7, with 8 bases that match TRBD1. CDR3 length equals 14 residues. The trim removed 1 base at V and 1 base at J, leaving 3 bases unmatched. Germline CDR1 and CDR2: DFQATT and SNEGSKA (reference sequence). CDR3 loop: CSARVQGGSYEQYF. The CDR3, as DNA: TGCAGTGCTAGAGTACAGGGGGGATCCTACGAGCAGTACTTC.

In regard to this clonotype: Its ends do not fully match the called genes, so a read error is possible. The chain employs TRBV7-2 and TRBJ1-6; D possibly corresponds to TRBD1 (5 bases). Germline V CDR1 and CDR2: SGHTA, FQGNSA. The CDR3 has 16 amino acids. The DNA of the CDR3 is TGTGCCAGCAGCTTCAGTCAGGGATTTAAGAATTCCCCCCTCCACTTT. Translated, it gives CASSFSQGFKNSPLHF.

This chain joins TRBV20-1 and TRBJ1-5; no clear D gene. CDR1 and CDR2 (germline): DFQATT, SNEGSKA (reference sequence). The CDR3 contains 15 residues. The CDR3 DNA sequence: TGCAGCTGCCTTATTGGGCAGGCCCTCAATCAGCCCCAGCATTTT. Protein product: CSCLIGQALNQPQHF.

This clonotype showed up many times. V gene TRBV5-6 combines with J gene TRBJ2-2; TRBD1 might be the D (6 bases). V gave up 2 bases and J gave up 4 bases, with 15 bases separating them. The germline V gene has CDR1 SGHDT and CDR2 YYEEEE. The CDR3 length is 16 residues. In nucleotides, the CDR3 is TGTGCCAGCAGCTTAGCACAGGGATTTTTCACCGGGGAGCTGTTTTTT. Its protein is CASSLAQGFFTGELFF.

This clonotype was counted many times. CDR3 nucleotide sequence: TGTGCCAGCAGTTTAGGAAGCGGCGGCACTGAAGCTTTCTTT. Its translation: CASSLGSGGTEAFF. V is TRBV12-3 or TRBV12-4 and J is TRBJ1-1; D ambiguous. Trimming took 1 base from V and 4 from J, leaving 10 bases between them. The CDR3 runs to 14 residues.